The entry below describes one T cell receptor beta chain. Antigen: not known. The investigators reverse transcribed all of the isolated RNA, so they sequenced expressed TCRB transcripts. Profiling relied on immunoSEQ multiplex PCR, and the TCRdb table lists in-frame clones only, not all of them. The table includes 350,000 to 450,000 clones, roughly an eighth detected once. The source of the sample is a study of beta chain features in type 1 diabetes. Study details: On cell yields, gender and age, patients and healthy donors were similar. Study-wide results and caveats: Moderately but significantly shorter TCRB CDR3s were found in Type 1 diabetes patients in all four CD4+ subsets. Reads derived from cDNA could over-represent cells showing high TCR expression.

The V and J ends lost 5 bases and 5 bases, in that order; junction bases with no gene match: 6. This CDR3 is built from 14 residues. CDR1 is SGHTA and CDR2 is FQGTGA in the germline V gene. Sorting of CD4+ naive, central memory, regulatory and stem cell-like memory cells was performed via CD45RO/CCR7/CD25/CD127/CD95/CD27. Every sorted population was more than 98% pure. The specimen sequenced was naive CD4+ T cells from blood. The sequence was collected from a woman aged 18 to 35 with type 1 diabetes. This chain uses TRBV7-3 with TRBJ1-1; 9 bases agree with TRBD1. The CDR3, as DNA: TGTGCCAGCAGCCCCCGTGGGACAGGGACTGAAGCTTTCTTT. Translated, it gives CASSPRGTGTEAFF.